In this sample, the clone carrying this TCR beta chain turned up once. V was clipped by 0 bases and J by 0 bases, with 10 bases between them. The V gene's germline CDR1 is SGHTS and CDR2 YDEGEE. CDR3 length: 17 amino acids. Assay: immunoSEQ multiplex PCR; the TCRdb copy retains only in-frame clones and omits some. The data hold about 320,000 clones, with 90% observed a single time. The source of the sample is a study of blood T cell repertoires in COVID-19. As for the study in general: T cells, B-cell-depleted T cells, or PBMCs supplied cDNA or gDNA.

Recruitment covered about 25 US areas and drew participants whose ages spanned roughly 18 to 100 years. Material for sequencing was PBMCs or T cells enriched from blood (not recorded which). This TCR derives from a woman in her twenties or thirties who had been exposed to COVID-19. The chain employs TRBV5-8 and TRBJ2-6; D remains unclear. The DNA of the CDR3 is TGTGCCAGCAGCTTGGACGGGTTGCCCTCTGGGGCCAACGTCCTGACTTTC. This gives the protein CASSLDGLPSGANVLTF.